This T cell receptor (beta chain) originates from a study of T-cell memory formation after mild COVID-19. Whole-study findings and limits: Clones that contracted from day 15 to 85 had balanced CD4/CD8; later expanders were CD4+ biased.

This clonotype was recorded a few times. Its specificity is unknown. One entry per CDR3 protein results from TCRdb running MiXCR on the 5' RACE reads. The sample records roughly 550,000 distinct CDR3 sequences, over 20% being singletons. V shed 5 bases and J 4 bases; nucleotides not matched to a gene: 6. The CDR3 consists of 15 residues. Germline CDR1 is SGHTA and CDR2 is FQGTGA. This TCR was recovered from an adult woman who had mild COVID-19 (a few samples of this study predate the infection). Cell type and time point are not known. V gene TRBV7-3 combines with J gene TRBJ1-1; 11 positions match TRBD1. The sequenced sample consisted of PBMCs or a T cell subset sorted from them (not recorded which). CDR3 nucleotide sequence: TGTGCCAGCAGCCGATCGGGACAGGGGGTCACTGAAGCTTTCTTT. Its translation: CASSRSGQGVTEAFF. Drawing the rest from reference TRBV7-3 and TRBJ1-1, the complete variable domain is GAGVSQTPSNKVTEKGKYVELRCDPISGHTALYWYRQSLGQGPEFLIYFQGTGAADDSGLPNDRFFAVRPEGSVSTLKIQRTERGDSAVYLCASSRSGQGVTEAFFGQGTRLTVV.